One T cell receptor beta chain is described in this entry. Its target is not known. Only in-frame clones appear in the TCRdb table, and some are missing; sequencing was by immunoSEQ multiplex PCR. The sample yields 70,000 to 75,000 clones, roughly four fifths seen once. This entry belongs to a study of OX40 agonist ivuxolimab in advanced cancers. This CDR3 has 15 amino acids. Losses at the gene ends were 4 bases for V and 7 bases for J; bases not matched to a gene: 7. Germline V lookup: CDR1 SGHVS, CDR2 FNYEAQ. Study-level points and caveats: Among the lowest peripheral clonal expansion occurred in 0.1-3.0 mg/kg partial responders.

This specimen was CD4+ or CD8+ T cells sorted from blood, taken in a trial of the OX40 agonist ivuxolimab. This TCR was sampled from an adult with an advanced solid tumor such as melanoma, head and neck, liver or kidney cancer. The chain joins TRBV7-6 to TRBJ2-1; 10 bases line up with TRBD2. In DNA form, the CDR3 reads TGTGCCAGCAGCTCGAGCGGGAGGGCCGTAAATGAGCAGTTCTTC. This gives the protein CASSSSGRAVNEQFF.